This TCR beta chain was sequenced in a study of PD-1 blockade in classical Hodgkin lymphoma. Study-level points and caveats: Why the repertoires differ is still unclear, perhaps disease activity or prior therapy. Complete responders showed a baseline diversity that resembled the diversity of newly diagnosed patients. Whereas CD4+ TCR diversity had risen significantly by C4D1, CD8+ TCR diversity had not.

Details on this clone: Its antigen remains unidentified.

Using immunoSEQ multiplex PCR, the repertoire was profiled, and TCRdb retains in-frame clones only, with some absent. The repertoire consists of over 25,000 clones, with about four fifths occurring once and the leading ten covering roughly a third. The germline gives CDR1 LNHDA, CDR2 SQIVND (reference sequence). V was cut by 1 base and J by 6 bases, with 9 bases left in between. This CDR3 is 13 amino acids long. All patients relapsed after autologous stem cell transplantation, and brentuximab vedotin exposure varied. The sequence came from a human donor with classical Hodgkin lymphoma. The sample consisted of peripheral blood mononuclear cells (PBMCs), taken before the second cycle of nivolumab. V usage is TRBV19 and J usage is TRBJ1-1; no reliable D call. The CDR3 DNA sequence: TGTGCCAGTAGTATAGGGGAGAGGCCTGAAGCTTTCTTT. Protein sequence: CASSIGERPEAFF.